This TCR beta chain was recovered during a study of blood T cell repertoires in COVID-19. Study summary: The study drew acute and convalescent COVID-19 samples from the United States, Italy and Spain. In each case, the material was cDNA or gDNA derived from T cells, B-cell-depleted T cells, or PBMCs.

Authors' analysis steps: Counts of nucleated cells, estimated from reference gene primer amplification, were obtained. Assay: immunoSEQ multiplex PCR; the TCRdb copy retains only in-frame clones and omits some. The V and J calls and the clone size are those of that table, but D and trimming were determined from the DNA. The table lists 300,000 or so clones, about 82% of them singletons, with around 4.5% in the top ten. The count of this clone is one. V lost 9 bases to trimming and J lost 4 bases, with 28 bases between them. Germline CDR1 is SGHRS and CDR2 is YFSETQ. The CDR3 has 17 amino acids. This TCR was recovered from a woman in her 50s with active or convalescent COVID-19. The rearrangement links TRBV5-1 to TRBJ1-1; D is ambiguous. Input material: peripheral blood. CDR3 region: CATQREPGSLRSTEAFF. In DNA, the CDR3 is TGCGCCACCCAAAGGGAACCGGGAAGCTTGCGTAGCACTGAAGCTTTCTTT.